A selection of T cell receptor beta chains follows, all from one sample in a study of CD8+ T cells in alopecia areata. The method was immunoSEQ multiplex PCR; TCRdb's version includes in-frame clones alone and lacks a portion of them. Here the sample spans more than 10,000 clones, roughly 62% being singletons. This material consisted of skin, taken at week 0. These receptors all stem from a human donor with alopecia areata. The CDR3 runs from the conserved cysteine through the conserved F or W. A D gene is named only where the DNA matches it firmly. Rows give clone size only sometimes, using once, few, many, or a class for an expanded clone.

CDR3 protein	CDR3 DNA	D gene	clone size	J gene	V gene
CSVVMTGENEKLFF	TGCAGCGTAGTAATGACAGGCGAGAATGAAAAACTGTTTTTT	-	-	TRBJ1-4	TRBV29-1
CASSPHAYSNQPQHF	TGTGCCAGCAGCCCGCATGCCTATAGCAATCAGCCCCAGCATTTT	-	-	TRBJ1-5	TRBV7-6
CASSIQQGRYGYTF	TGTGCCAGCAGCATACAACAGGGCCGGTATGGCTACACCTTC	-	-	TRBJ1-2	TRBV6-5
CAWKGQMNTEAFF	TGTGCCTGGAAGGGACAAATGAACACTGAAGCTTTCTTT	-	-	TRBJ1-1	TRBV30
CSVAKRFNNEQFF	TGCAGCGTAGCAAAGCGGTTTAACAATGAGCAGTTCTTC	-	few	TRBJ2-1	TRBV29-1
CASSLNFQETQYF	TGTGCTAGCAGCTTAAACTTTCAAGAGACCCAGTACTTC	-	-	TRBJ2-5	TRBV7-6
CASSSRLRDNYGYTF	TGCGCCAGCAGCTCACGGCTCAGAGATAACTATGGCTACACCTTC	-	-	TRBJ1-2	TRBV5-1
CASKTSGRGDEQFF	TGTGCCAGTAAGACTAGCGGGAGGGGGGATGAGCAGTTCTTC	TRBD2	-	TRBJ2-1	TRBV6-5
CASSVASGQGFDNSPLHF	TGTGCCAGCAGCGTAGCTTCGGGACAGGGGTTTGACAATTCACCCCTCCACTTT	TRBD1	-	TRBJ1-6	TRBV9
CASSRAGGLSYEQYF	TGCGCCAGCAGCCGAGCGGGAGGCCTCTCCTACGAGCAGTACTTC	TRBD2	few	TRBJ2-7	TRBV7-9
CATSRDTWTGPTEAFF	TGTGCCACCAGCAGAGATACATGGACAGGGCCGACTGAAGCTTTCTTT	TRBD1	-	TRBJ1-1	TRBV15
CASSLLQGGEAFF	TGCGCCAGCAGCTTACTACAGGGTGGTGAAGCTTTCTTT	-	few	TRBJ1-1	TRBV5-1
CASSVSPGQGHEQYF	TGTGCCAGCAGCGTCTCCCCGGGACAGGGCCACGAGCAGTACTTC	TRBD1	-	TRBJ2-7	TRBV9
CASSESTGYSEQYF	TGTGCCAGCAGTGAATCGACAGGGTATAGCGAGCAGTACTTC	TRBD1	-	TRBJ2-7	TRBV25-1
CASSLSTGMDGYTF	TGTGCCAGCAGTTTATCGACAGGAATGGATGGCTACACCTTC	-	-	TRBJ1-2	TRBV27
CASSYRTRGSGELFF	TGTGCCAGCAGTTACCGGACTAGAGGATCCGGGGAGCTGTTTTTT	TRBD2	-	TRBJ2-2	TRBV6-5
CASSNRDTTNYGYTF	TGTGCCAGTAGTAACCGGGACACAACTAACTATGGCTACACCTTC	-	medium-sized	TRBJ1-2	TRBV19
CASRNRDPIYGYTF	TGTGCCAGCAGGAATCGGGACCCCATCTATGGCTACACCTTC	-	-	TRBJ1-2	TRBV6-1
CASSLERGPNTGELFF	TGCGCCAGCAGCTTGGAGCGGGGGCCGAACACCGGGGAGCTGTTTTTT	TRBD2	few	TRBJ2-2	TRBV5-1
CASSQSLAGGQTYNEQFF	TGTGCCAGCAGCCAATCACTAGCGGGGGGGCAGACCTACAATGAGCAGTTCTTC	TRBD2	few	TRBJ2-1	TRBV4-2
CASRVTGGTEAFF	TGTGCCAGCAGGGTGACAGGGGGCACTGAAGCTTTCTTT	TRBD1	-	TRBJ1-1	TRBV6-5
CASSTTRDIYGYTF	TGTGCCAGTAGTACAACTCGGGACATCTATGGCTACACCTTC	-	-	TRBJ1-2	TRBV19
CASSPTSEPYNEQFF	TGTGCCAGCAGCCCGACTAGCGAGCCCTACAATGAGCAGTTCTTC	TRBD2	few	TRBJ2-1	TRBV6-5
CASSPCSPLHF	TGTGCCAGTAGTCCCTGTTCACCCCTCCACTTT	-	-	TRBJ1-6	TRBV19
CASSQVAREGDPYF	TGCGCCAGCAGCCAGGTAGCCAGGGAAGGAGATCCGTACTTC	-	once	TRBJ2-7	TRBV4-1
CASSITSGRSEQFF	TGTGCCAGCAGCATAACTAGCGGGAGGAGTGAGCAGTTCTTC	TRBD2	-	TRBJ2-1	TRBV7-3
CASSTRQGAHTDTQYF	TGTGCCAGCAGCACTCGACAGGGGGCACACACAGATACGCAGTATTTT	TRBD1	-	TRBJ2-3	TRBV11-2
CASSPYVVGTEAFF	TGTGCCAGCAGTCCCTACGTGGTTGGCACTGAAGCTTTCTTT	-	-	TRBJ1-1	TRBV6-6
CASSYLAGATDEQYF	TGTGCCAGCAGCTACCTAGCGGGAGCAACCGACGAGCAGTACTTC	TRBD2	-	TRBJ2-7	TRBV5-4
CASSLALSGGAYEQFF	TGTGCCAGCAGCTTAGCGCTGAGCGGGGGGGCATATGAGCAGTTCTTC	TRBD2	-	TRBJ2-1	TRBV7-8
CSASRGPLPFF	TGCAGTGCTTCCCGGGGCCCTTTGCCGTTCTTC	-	-	TRBJ2-1	TRBV20-1
CASSLWRQRTDTQYF	TGTGCCAGCAGCTTATGGCGGCAGAGGACAGATACGCAGTATTTT	-	-	TRBJ2-3	TRBV7-8
CASSPQRGESTEAFF	TGCGCCAGCAGCCCCCAGAGGGGGGAGAGCACTGAAGCTTTCTTT	-	-	TRBJ1-1	TRBV4-1
CASNQREGSYNEQFF	TGTGCCAGCAACCAGCGGGAGGGCTCCTACAATGAGCAGTTCTTC	TRBD2	few	TRBJ2-1	TRBV6-5
CSVLRGGNTEAFF	TGCAGCGTGCTCAGGGGAGGTAACACTGAAGCTTTCTTT	-	few	TRBJ1-1	TRBV29-1
CASSGIQGPGLFF	TGTGCCAGCAGTGGAATACAGGGGCCTGGACTGTTTTTT	TRBD1	-	TRBJ1-4	TRBV6-1
CASSVTSDRGGGYTF	TGTGCCAGCAGTGTTACCTCCGACAGGGGAGGAGGCTACACCTTC	TRBD1	-	TRBJ1-2	TRBV6-5
CASSQVNMGIQETQYF	TGCGCCAGCAGCCAAGTAAATATGGGCATACAAGAGACCCAGTACTTC	-	-	TRBJ2-5	TRBV4-1
CASRPVDLPYGQYF	TGTGCCAGCAGGCCGGTGGATTTACCCTACGGGCAGTACTTC	-	few	TRBJ2-7	TRBV6-5
CASSLGQGWEQFF	TGTGCCAGCAGCTTAGGCCAGGGCTGGGAGCAGTTCTTC	-	few	TRBJ2-1	TRBV11-2
CASSWTGGGFGEQYF	TGCGCCAGCAGCTGGACAGGGGGCGGCTTTGGCGAGCAGTACTTC	TRBD1	-	TRBJ2-7	TRBV5-1
CASSRLAGGRDTQYF	TGTGCCAGCAGCAGACTAGCGGGGGGGAGGGATACGCAGTATTTT	TRBD2	-	TRBJ2-3	TRBV7-2
CASTETRTEAFF	TGTGCCAGTACGGAGACTAGGACTGAAGCTTTCTTT	-	-	TRBJ1-1	TRBV19
CASSPGRGTNEKLFF	TGCGCCAGCAGCCCCGGGAGGGGGACTAATGAAAAACTGTTTTTT	-	few	TRBJ1-4	TRBV5-1
CASSSGTGSAIYGYTF	TGCGCCAGCAGCTCCGGGACAGGGAGCGCGATCTATGGCTACACCTTC	TRBD1	few	TRBJ1-2	TRBV5-1
CASSPRQAPYEQYF	TGTGCCAGCAGCCCGCGACAGGCCCCCTACGAGCAGTACTTC	-	-	TRBJ2-7	TRBV7-9
CASSNRGWQPQHF	TGTGCCAGCAGTAACAGGGGTTGGCAGCCCCAGCATTTT	TRBD1	few	TRBJ1-5	TRBV27
CAWSAGQRIAAFF	TGTGCCTGGAGTGCGGGACAGAGGATCGCAGCTTTCTTT	TRBD1	-	TRBJ1-1	TRBV30
CASSSNRGTGNTIYF	TGTGCCAGTAGTAGCAATCGGGGAACCGGAAACACCATATATTTT	-	-	TRBJ1-3	TRBV19
CASSDRDYLRQYF	TGTGCCAGCAGTGACCGGGACTATCTACGGCAGTACTTC	TRBD2	-	TRBJ2-7	TRBV6-5
CSVEDLGGGGYTF	TGCAGCGTTGAAGATCTCGGGGGGGGTGGCTACACCTTC	-	-	TRBJ1-2	TRBV29-1
CASSLAGAGVTEAFF	TGTGCCAGCAGCTTAGCGGGGGCAGGGGTAACTGAAGCTTTCTTT	-	-	TRBJ1-1	TRBV11-1
CASSLLGTGELFF	TGTGCCAGCAGCTTATTGGGAACCGGGGAGCTGTTTTTT	-	-	TRBJ2-2	TRBV7-6
CASSFPVAIGKGYTF	TGTGCCAGCAGCTTTCCGGTGGCCATCGGGAAGGGCTACACCTTC	-	-	TRBJ1-2	TRBV7-9
CASSPGTSVSYNEQFF	TGTGCCAGCTCACCGGGGACTAGCGTATCCTACAATGAGCAGTTCTTC	TRBD2	-	TRBJ2-1	TRBV18
CASTRTRADSYNEQFF	TGTGCCAGCACCCGTACCCGCGCTGACTCCTACAATGAGCAGTTCTTC	-	-	TRBJ2-1	TRBV5-8
CASSLMPSGPTDTQYF	TGTGCCAGCAGCTTGATGCCTAGCGGACCCACAGATACGCAGTATTTT	TRBD2	few	TRBJ2-3	TRBV5-6
CASSIRSLPDRYSYEQYF	TGTGCCAGCAGCATAAGATCCCTACCCGACAGATACTCCTACGAGCAGTACTTC	-	-	TRBJ2-7	TRBV7-9
CASKYLAGSAGELFF	TGTGCTAGCAAATACCTTGCTGGGTCGGCCGGGGAGCTGTTTTTT	-	-	TRBJ2-2	TRBV12-5
CASSDSSGGADTQYF	TGTGCCAGCAGTGACTCTAGCGGGGGGGCAGATACGCAGTATTTT	TRBD2	-	TRBJ2-3	TRBV6-4